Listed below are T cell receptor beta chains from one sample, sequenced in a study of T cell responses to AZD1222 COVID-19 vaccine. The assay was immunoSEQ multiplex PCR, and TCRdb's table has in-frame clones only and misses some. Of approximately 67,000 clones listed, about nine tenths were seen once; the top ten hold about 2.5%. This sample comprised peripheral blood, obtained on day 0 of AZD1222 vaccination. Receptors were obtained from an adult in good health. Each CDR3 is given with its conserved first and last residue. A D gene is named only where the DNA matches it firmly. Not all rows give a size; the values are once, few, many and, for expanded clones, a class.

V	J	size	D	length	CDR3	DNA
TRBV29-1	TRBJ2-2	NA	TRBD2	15	CSVVAGGSTIGELFF	TGCAGCGTTGTAGCGGGGGGAAGTACTATCGGGGAGCTGTTTTTT
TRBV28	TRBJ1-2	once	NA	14	CASRAGQGFYGYTF	TGTGCCAGCAGGGCAGGTCAGGGGTTCTATGGCTACACCTTC
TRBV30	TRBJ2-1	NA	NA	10	CAWRSDEQFF	TGTGCCTGGAGGTCCGATGAGCAGTTCTTC
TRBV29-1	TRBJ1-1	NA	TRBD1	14	CSVGQFKTNTEAFF	TGCAGCGTGGGACAGTTCAAGACGAACACTGAAGCTTTCTTT
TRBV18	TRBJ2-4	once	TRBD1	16	CASSHITGQGKNIQYF	TGTGCCAGCTCACACATAACGGGACAGGGCAAAAACATTCAGTACTTC
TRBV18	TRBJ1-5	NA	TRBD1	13	CASSEGQNQPQHF	TGTGCCAGCTCAGAGGGACAGAACCAGCCCCAGCATTTT
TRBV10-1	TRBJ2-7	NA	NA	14	CASSHDRSGYEQYF	TGCGCCAGCAGCCACGACAGGTCGGGCTACGAGCAGTACTTC
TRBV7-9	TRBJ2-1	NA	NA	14	CASSLVQPINEQFF	TGTGCCAGCAGCTTAGTCCAACCGATCAATGAGCAGTTCTTC
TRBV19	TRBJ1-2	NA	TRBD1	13	CASTLGQVYGYTF	TGTGCCAGTACCCTGGGACAGGTTTATGGCTACACCTTC
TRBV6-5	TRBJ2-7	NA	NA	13	CASRPTETYEQYF	TGTGCCAGCAGGCCGACGGAGACCTACGAGCAGTACTTC
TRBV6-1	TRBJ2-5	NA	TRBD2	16	CASSQGLAGVQETQYF	TGTGCCAGCAGTCAAGGACTAGCGGGAGTCCAAGAGACCCAGTACTTC
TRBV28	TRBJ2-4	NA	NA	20	CASSPGMTQAGAIAKNIQYF	TGTGCCAGCAGTCCAGGGATGACACAAGCAGGGGCCATAGCCAAAAACATTCAGTACTTC
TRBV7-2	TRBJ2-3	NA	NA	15	CASSLNSIRADTQYF	TGTGCCAGCAGCTTAAATTCAATACGGGCAGATACGCAGTATTTT
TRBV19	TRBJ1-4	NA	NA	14	CASSMGGTNEKLFF	TGTGCCAGTAGTATGGGGGGCACTAATGAAAAACTGTTTTTT
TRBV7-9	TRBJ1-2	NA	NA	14	CASSLRQGILGYTF	TGTGCCAGCAGCTTGAGGCAGGGGATTCTTGGCTACACCTTC
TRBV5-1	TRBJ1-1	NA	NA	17	CASSLGREAESNTEAFF	TGCGCCAGCAGCTTGGGGCGCGAGGCAGAATCGAACACTGAAGCTTTCTTT
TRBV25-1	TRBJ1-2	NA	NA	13	CASSDTTFYGYTF	TGTGCCAGCAGTGACACCACCTTCTATGGCTACACCTTC
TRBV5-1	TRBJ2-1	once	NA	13	CASSLVRGIEQFF	TGCGCCAGCAGCTTGGTTCGTGGGATTGAGCAGTTCTTC
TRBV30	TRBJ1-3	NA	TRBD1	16	CAWSSGQGGSGNTIYF	TGTGCCTGGAGTTCCGGACAGGGGGGTTCTGGAAACACCATATATTTT
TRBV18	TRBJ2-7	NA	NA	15	CASSPGGGQIYEQYF	TGTGCCAGCTCACCGGGGGGAGGCCAAATCTACGAGCAGTACTTC
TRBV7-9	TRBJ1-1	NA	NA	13	CASSLGGLTEAFF	TGTGCCAGCAGCTTAGGCGGGCTCACTGAAGCTTTCTTT
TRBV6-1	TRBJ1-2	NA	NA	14	CASSEYWGAPGYTF	TGTGCCAGCAGTGAATATTGGGGGGCGCCTGGCTACACCTTC
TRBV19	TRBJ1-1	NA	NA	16	CASSTGNIFGNTEAFF	TGTGCCAGTAGTACAGGGAACATATTTGGGAACACTGAAGCTTTCTTT
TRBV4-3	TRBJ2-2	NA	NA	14	CASSQEKNTGELFF	TGCGCCAGCAGCCAAGAGAAGAACACCGGGGAGCTGTTTTTT
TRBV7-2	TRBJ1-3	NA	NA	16	CASSLRVTGSGNTIYF	TGTGCCAGCAGCTTACGAGTGACCGGCTCTGGAAACACCATATATTTT
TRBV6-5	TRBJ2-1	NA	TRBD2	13	CATETSGANEQFF	TGTGCCACCGAGACTAGCGGGGCCAATGAGCAGTTCTTC
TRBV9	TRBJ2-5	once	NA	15	CASSTSGTLQETQYF	TGTGCCAGCAGCACCTCCGGGACGCTCCAAGAGACCCAGTACTTC
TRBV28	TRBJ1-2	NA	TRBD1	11	CASSQDRGYTF	TGTGCCAGCAGCCAGGACAGGGGCTACACCTTC
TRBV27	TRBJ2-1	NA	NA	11	CASSGQNEQFF	TGTGCCAGCAGTGGACAGAATGAGCAGTTCTTC
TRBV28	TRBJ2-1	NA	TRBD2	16	CASIGFGAGAHNEQFF	TGTGCCAGCATCGGATTCGGGGCGGGAGCCCACAATGAGCAGTTCTTC
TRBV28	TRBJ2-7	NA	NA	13	CASKSGISYEQYF	TGTGCCAGCAAATCGGGGATCTCCTACGAGCAGTACTTC